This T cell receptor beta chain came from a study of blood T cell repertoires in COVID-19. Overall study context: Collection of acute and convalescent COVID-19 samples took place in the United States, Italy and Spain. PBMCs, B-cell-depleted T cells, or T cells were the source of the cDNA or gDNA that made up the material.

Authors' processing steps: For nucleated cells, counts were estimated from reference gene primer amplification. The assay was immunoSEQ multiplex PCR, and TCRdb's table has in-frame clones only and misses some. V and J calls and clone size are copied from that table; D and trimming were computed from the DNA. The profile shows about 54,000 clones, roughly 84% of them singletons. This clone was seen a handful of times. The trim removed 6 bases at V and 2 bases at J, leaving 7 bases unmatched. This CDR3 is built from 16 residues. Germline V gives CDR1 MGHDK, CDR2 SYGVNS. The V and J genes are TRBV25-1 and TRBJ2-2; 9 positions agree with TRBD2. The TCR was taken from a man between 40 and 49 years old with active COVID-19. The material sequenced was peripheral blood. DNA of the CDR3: TGTGCCAGCAGGACTGGCGGGAGGGCCAACACCGGGGAGCTGTTTTTT. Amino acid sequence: CASRTGGRANTGELFF.